This T cell receptor (beta chain) emerged from a study of regulatory T cells in long-lasting Graves disease. The CDR3 is made up of 14 amino acids. CDR1 is LNHDA, CDR2 SQIVND, per germline (reference sequence). Trimming stripped 4 bases from V and 4 bases from J, with 11 bases between. Specified time point: persistent/refractory GD, antithyroid drugs over 5 years with positive TRAb. After RNA was extracted from PBMCs, the TCR library was made from it. The authors built TCR beta libraries using iRepertoire HTBI primers and Arm-PCR of CDR3 regions. TCRdb reprocessed the multiplex PCR reads with MiXCR, giving one entry per CDR3 protein. Of over 250,000 distinct CDR3 sequences in the sample, 20% to 25% were seen once.

V is TRBV19 and J is TRBJ2-1; tentative D call: TRBD1 (5 bases). This sample comprised peripheral blood mononuclear cells (PBMCs), obtained when the disease was refractory, from a patient treated with antithyroid drugs. This clonotype originated in a female donor with Graves disease. CDR3 residues: CASSKGMLYNEQFF. CDR3 bases: TGTGCCAGTAGTAAGGGGATGTTGTACAATGAGCAGTTCTTC.